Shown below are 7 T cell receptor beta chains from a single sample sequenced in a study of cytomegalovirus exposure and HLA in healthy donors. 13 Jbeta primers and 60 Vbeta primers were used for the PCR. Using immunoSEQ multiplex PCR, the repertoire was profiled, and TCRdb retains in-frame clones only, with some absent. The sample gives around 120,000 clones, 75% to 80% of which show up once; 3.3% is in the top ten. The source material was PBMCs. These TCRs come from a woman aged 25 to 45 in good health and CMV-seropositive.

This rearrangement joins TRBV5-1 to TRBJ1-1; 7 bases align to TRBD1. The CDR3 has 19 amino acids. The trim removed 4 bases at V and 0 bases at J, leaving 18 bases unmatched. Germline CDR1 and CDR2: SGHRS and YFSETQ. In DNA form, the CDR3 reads TGCGCCAGCAGCATAGGAACAGGGGTGATAGGGTACATGAACACTGAAGCTTTCTTT. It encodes CASSIGTGVIGYMNTEAFF.

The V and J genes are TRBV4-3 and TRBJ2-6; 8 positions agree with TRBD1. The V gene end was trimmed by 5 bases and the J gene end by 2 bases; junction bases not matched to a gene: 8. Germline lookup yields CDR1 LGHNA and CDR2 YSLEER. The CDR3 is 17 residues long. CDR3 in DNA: TGCGCCAGCAGCTCTAGGACAGGGTCGGCTGGGGCCAACGTCCTGACTTTC. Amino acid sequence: CASSSRTGSAGANVLTF.

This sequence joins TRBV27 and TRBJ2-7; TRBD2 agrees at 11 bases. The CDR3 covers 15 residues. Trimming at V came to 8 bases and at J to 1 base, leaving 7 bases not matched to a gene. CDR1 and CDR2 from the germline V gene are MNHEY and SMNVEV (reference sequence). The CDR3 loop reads CASQPSGGPSYEQYF. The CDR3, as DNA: TGTGCCAGCCAGCCTAGCGGGGGGCCTTCCTACGAGCAGTACTTC.

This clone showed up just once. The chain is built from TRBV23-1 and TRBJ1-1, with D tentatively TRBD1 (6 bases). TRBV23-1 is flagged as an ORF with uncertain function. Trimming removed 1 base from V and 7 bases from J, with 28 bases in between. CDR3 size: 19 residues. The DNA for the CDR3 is TGCGCCAGCAGTCAATTCTTCAATATGGGGGCTGTGGACAGCCATGAAGCTTTCTTT. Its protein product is CASSQFFNMGAVDSHEAFF.

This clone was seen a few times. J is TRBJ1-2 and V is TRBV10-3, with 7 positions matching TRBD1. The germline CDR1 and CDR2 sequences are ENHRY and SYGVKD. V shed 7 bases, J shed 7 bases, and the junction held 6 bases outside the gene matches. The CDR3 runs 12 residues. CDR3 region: CAITQGEGGYTF. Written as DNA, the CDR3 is TGTGCCATCACCCAGGGGGAAGGTGGCTACACCTTC.

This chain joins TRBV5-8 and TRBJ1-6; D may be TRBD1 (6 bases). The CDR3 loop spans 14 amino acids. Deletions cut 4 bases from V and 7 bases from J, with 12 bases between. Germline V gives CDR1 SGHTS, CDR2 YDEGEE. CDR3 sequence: CASSGGRVNSPLHF. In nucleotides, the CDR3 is TGTGCCAGCAGCGGGGGCCGGGTCAATTCACCCCTCCACTTT.

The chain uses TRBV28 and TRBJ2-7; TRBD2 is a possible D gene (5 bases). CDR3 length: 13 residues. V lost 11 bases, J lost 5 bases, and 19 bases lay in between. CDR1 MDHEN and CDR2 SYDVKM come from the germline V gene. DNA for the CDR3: TGTGCCTCCTCGGGGTGGGGATTCCACGAGCAGTACTTC. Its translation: CASSGWGFHEQYF.